The next 7 T cell receptor beta chains were all read from a single sample in a study of shared clonotypes between healthy human individuals. TCRdb's table, derived via immunoSEQ multiplex PCR, lists solely in-frame clones and lacks some. The table has a few million clones, roughly 93% seen once; the top ten hold roughly 0.36%. The specimen sequenced was naive CD4+ T cells from PBMCs. Subset: CD45RA+ positively selected. These TCRs come from a man aged 18-30 years in good health. Some clones in this sample may be carry-over from other donors' samples.

This chain joins TRBV15 and TRBJ2-5; D ambiguous. Trimming shortened V by 8 bases and J by 4 bases, and 11 bases separated the two germline ends. The CDR3 runs to 12 residues. Germline assignment: CDR1 LNHNV and CDR2 YYDKDF (reference sequence). This chain's CDR3 is CATGRSLETQYF. The CDR3 region has the DNA TGTGCCACCGGACGGTCTTTAGAGACCCAGTACTTC.

The rearrangement links TRBV4-1 to TRBJ1-2, with 8 positions matching TRBD1. Germline values: CDR1 MGHRA, CDR2 YSYEKL. The ends lost 0 bases at V and 2 bases at J; junction bases unmatched: 8. This CDR3 is built from 17 residues. DNA for the CDR3: TGCGCCAGCAGCCAAGATCCGGCCAGGGGGCTCAACTATGGCTACACCTTC. It codes for CASSQDPARGLNYGYTF.

The gene calls are TRBV12-5 and TRBJ2-7, with a possible D match to TRBD1 (6 bases). CDR1 and CDR2 from the germline V gene are LGHNT and FRNRAP. The CDR3 covers 14 residues. The V gene lost 7 bases and the J gene lost 3 bases, with 16 bases spanning the gap. The CDR3 DNA sequence: TGTGCTAGTGCCCCCGGGACAACTCTCTACGAGCAGTACTTC. It encodes CASAPGTTLYEQYF.

The chain carries TRBV20-1 and TRBJ2-1, with TRBD1 as a possible D gene (6 bases). The germline V gene has CDR1 DFQATT and CDR2 SNEGSKA (reference sequence). V lost 4 bases and J 16 bases, leaving 11 bases between the germline ends. The CDR3 is 9 residues long. In nucleotides, the CDR3 is TGCAGTGCTATACAGGGCCACTTCTTC. As protein: CSAIQGHFF.

The J gene is TRBJ2-7, the V gene TRBV10-3; D unclear. Germline CDR1 ENHRY, CDR2 SYGVKD. V was cut by 6 bases and J by 2 bases, with 14 bases left in between. The CDR3 consists of 14 residues. CDR3 protein: CAIRDSWEPYEQYF. The CDR3 nucleotides are TGTGCCATCAGGGATAGCTGGGAACCCTACGAGCAGTACTTC.

This clone was counted a single time. J is TRBJ2-5 and V is TRBV19; perhaps D is TRBD1 or TRBD2 (6 bases each). This CDR3 region has 16 residues. The germline V and J ends were trimmed by 6 bases and 1 base, with 18 bases remaining between them. Germline V gives CDR1 LNHDA, CDR2 SQIVND (reference sequence). The CDR3 spells CASRDSKGGPQETQYF. CDR3 sequence (DNA): TGTGCCAGTAGAGACTCAAAGGGGGGTCCCCAAGAGACCCAGTACTTC.

The gene calls are TRBV28 and TRBJ2-3, with 8 nucleotides matching TRBD2. CDR1 is MDHEN, CDR2 SYDVKM, per germline. Unmatched junction bases numbered 6, after V lost 6 bases and J lost 1 base. CDR3 length equals 15 residues. CDR3 region: CASRTGGSGTDTQYF. CDR3 nucleotide sequence: TGTGCCAGCAGGACGGGGGGGTCCGGCACAGATACGCAGTATTTT.